This T cell receptor (beta chain) was identified during a study of blood T cell repertoires in COVID-19. V lost 4 bases, J lost 2 bases, and 11 bases lay in between. Germline V CDR1 and CDR2: SNHLY, FYNNEI. The CDR3 runs to 14 residues. In the authors' workflow: Scientists estimated how many nucleated cells there were by amplifying reference gene primers. Repertoires were generated with immunoSEQ multiplex PCR, while TCRdb's copy carries only in-frame clones and drops some. The DNA was the basis for D and trimming; V, J and clone size are from that table. The sample lists 300,000 to 400,000 clones, around 90% occurring once. Living in under 30 US areas, the participants were between roughly 18 and 89 years of age. Clinical history as reported by participants underpinned cohort assignment. Two consecutive negative NP/OP PCR tests, clearance, or resolved symptoms defined Cohort 3 recovery.

Sequencing was done on a sample of PBMCs or T cells enriched from blood (not recorded which). This chain links TRBV2 with TRBJ1-1, with unresolved D. The sequence was collected from a man aged 55 to 70 who had recovered from COVID-19. The CDR3 spells CASSATYFNTEAFF. The DNA for the CDR3 is TGTGCCAGCAGTGCGACATACTTTAACACTGAAGCTTTCTTT.